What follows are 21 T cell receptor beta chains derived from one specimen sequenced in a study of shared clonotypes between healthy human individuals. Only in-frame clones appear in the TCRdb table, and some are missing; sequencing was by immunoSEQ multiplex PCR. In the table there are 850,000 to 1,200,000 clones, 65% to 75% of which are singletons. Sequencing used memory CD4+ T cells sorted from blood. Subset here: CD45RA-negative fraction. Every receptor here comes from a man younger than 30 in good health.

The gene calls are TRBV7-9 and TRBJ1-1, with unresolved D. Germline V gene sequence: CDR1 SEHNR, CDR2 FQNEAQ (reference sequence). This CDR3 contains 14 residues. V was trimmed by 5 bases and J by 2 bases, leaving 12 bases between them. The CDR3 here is CASSQRRGNTEAFF. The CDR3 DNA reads TGTGCCAGCAGCCAACGACGGGGTAACACTGAAGCTTTCTTT.

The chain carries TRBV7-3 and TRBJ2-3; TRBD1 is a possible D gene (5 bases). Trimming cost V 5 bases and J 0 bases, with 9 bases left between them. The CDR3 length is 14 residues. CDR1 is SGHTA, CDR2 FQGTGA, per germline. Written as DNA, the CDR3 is TGTGCCAGCAGCATGCCAGGGAGCACAGATACGCAGTATTTT. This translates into CASSMPGSTDTQYF. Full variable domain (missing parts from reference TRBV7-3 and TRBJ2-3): GAGVSQTPSNKVTEKGKYVELRCDPISGHTALYWYRQSLGQGPEFLIYFQGTGAADDSGLPNDRFFAVRPEGSVSTLKIQRTERGDSAVYLCASSMPGSTDTQYFGPGTRLTVL.

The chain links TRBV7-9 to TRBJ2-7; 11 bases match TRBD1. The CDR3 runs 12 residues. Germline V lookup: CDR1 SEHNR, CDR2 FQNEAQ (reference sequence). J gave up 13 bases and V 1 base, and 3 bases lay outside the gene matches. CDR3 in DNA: TGTGCCAGCAGCTTAGGGACAGGGGGCAAATACTTC. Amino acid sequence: CASSLGTGGKYF. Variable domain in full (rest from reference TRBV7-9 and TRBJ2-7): DTGVSQNPRHKITKRGQNVTFRCDPISEHNRLYWYRQTLGQGPEFLTYFQNEAQLEKSRLLSDRFSAERPKGSFSTLEIQRTEQGDSAMYLCASSLGTGGKYFGPGTRLTVT.

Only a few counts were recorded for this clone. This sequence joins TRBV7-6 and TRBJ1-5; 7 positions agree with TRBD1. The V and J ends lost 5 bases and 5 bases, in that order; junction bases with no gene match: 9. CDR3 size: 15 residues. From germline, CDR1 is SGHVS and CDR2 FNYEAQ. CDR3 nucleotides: TGTGCCAGCAGCAGCGGACAGGTGGGCGATCAGCCCCAGCATTTT. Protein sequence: CASSSGQVGDQPQHF.

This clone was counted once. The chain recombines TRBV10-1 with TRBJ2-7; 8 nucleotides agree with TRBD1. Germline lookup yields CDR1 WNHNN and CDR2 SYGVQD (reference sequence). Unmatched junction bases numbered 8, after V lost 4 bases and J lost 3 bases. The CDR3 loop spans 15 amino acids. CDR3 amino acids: CASSGDLTGDYEQYF. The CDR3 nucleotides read TGCGCCAGCAGTGGGGATCTGACAGGGGACTACGAGCAGTACTTC.

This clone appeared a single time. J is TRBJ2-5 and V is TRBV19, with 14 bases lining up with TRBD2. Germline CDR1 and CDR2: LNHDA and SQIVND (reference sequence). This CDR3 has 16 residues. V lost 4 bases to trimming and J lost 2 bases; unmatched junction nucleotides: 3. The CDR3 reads CASSRTSGRYQETQYF. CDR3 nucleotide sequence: TGTGCCAGTAGTAGGACTAGCGGGAGGTATCAAGAGACCCAGTACTTC.

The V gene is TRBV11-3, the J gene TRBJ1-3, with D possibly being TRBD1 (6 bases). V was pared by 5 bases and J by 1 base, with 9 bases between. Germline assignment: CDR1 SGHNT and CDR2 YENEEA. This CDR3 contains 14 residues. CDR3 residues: CASSRRGSGNTIYF. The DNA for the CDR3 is TGTGCCAGCAGCCGCAGGGGTTCTGGAAACACCATATATTTT.

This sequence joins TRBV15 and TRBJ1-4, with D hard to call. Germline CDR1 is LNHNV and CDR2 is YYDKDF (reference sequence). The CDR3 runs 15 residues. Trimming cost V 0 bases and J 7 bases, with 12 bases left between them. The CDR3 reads CATSRDTGVGEKLFF. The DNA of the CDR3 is TGTGCCACCAGCAGAGATACGGGCGTGGGTGAAAAACTGTTTTTT.

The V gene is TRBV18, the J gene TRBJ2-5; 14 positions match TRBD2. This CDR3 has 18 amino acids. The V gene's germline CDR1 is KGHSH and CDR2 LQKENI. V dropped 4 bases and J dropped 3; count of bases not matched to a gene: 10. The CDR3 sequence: CASSRGLAGGPGEETQYF. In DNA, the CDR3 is TGTGCCAGCTCACGCGGACTAGCGGGGGGACCAGGGGAAGAGACCCAGTACTTC.

In DNA, the CDR3 is TGTGCCAGCAGCCGACCGGGGAACACTGAAGCTTTCTTT. Its translation: CASSRPGNTEAFF. The chain employs TRBV11-2 and TRBJ1-1; D unclear. The germline V gene encodes CDR1 SGHAT and CDR2 FQNNGV. With 5 bases removed from V and 1 base from J, the gap between germline ends came to 8 bases. This CDR3 region has 13 residues.

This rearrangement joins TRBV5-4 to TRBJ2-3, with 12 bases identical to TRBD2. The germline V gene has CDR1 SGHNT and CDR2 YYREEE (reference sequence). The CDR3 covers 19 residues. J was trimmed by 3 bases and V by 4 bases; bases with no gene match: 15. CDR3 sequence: CASSPAGASGGARTDTQYF. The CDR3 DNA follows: TGTGCCAGCAGCCCGGCGGGGGCTAGCGGGGGGGCAAGGACAGATACGCAGTATTTT.

CDR3 DNA sequence: TGTGCCATCAGTGTACAGGGATCTAGCACAGATACGCAGTATTTT. It yields the protein CAISVQGSSTDTQYF. The chain employs TRBV10-3 and TRBJ2-3, with a tentative D call TRBD1 (6 bases). The CDR3 covers 15 residues. Trimming took 4 bases from V and 0 from J, leaving 11 bases between them. Germline V gives CDR1 ENHRY, CDR2 SYGVKD.

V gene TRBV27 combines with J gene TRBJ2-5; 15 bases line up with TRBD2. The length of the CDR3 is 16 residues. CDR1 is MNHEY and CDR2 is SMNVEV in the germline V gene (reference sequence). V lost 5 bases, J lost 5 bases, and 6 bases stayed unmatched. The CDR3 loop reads CASSPGLAGGYETQYF. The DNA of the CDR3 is TGTGCCAGCAGTCCCGGACTAGCGGGAGGGTATGAGACCCAGTACTTC.

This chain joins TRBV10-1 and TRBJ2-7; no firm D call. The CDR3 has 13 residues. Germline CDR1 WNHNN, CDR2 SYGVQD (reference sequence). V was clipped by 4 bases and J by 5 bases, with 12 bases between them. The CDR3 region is CASSGWAVDEQYF. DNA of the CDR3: TGCGCCAGCAGTGGGTGGGCCGTGGACGAGCAGTACTTC.

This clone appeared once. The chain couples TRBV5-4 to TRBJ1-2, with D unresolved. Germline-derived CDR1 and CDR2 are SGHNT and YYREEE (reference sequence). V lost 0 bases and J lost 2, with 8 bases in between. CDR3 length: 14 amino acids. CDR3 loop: CASSLDQRNYGYTF. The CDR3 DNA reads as TGTGCCAGCAGCTTGGATCAGAGGAACTATGGCTACACCTTC.

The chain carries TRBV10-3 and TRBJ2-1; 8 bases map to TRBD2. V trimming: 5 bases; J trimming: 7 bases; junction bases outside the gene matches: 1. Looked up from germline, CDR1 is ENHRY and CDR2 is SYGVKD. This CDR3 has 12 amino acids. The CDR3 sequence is CAISTGGNEQFF. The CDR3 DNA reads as TGTGCCATCAGTACGGGGGGGAATGAGCAGTTCTTC.

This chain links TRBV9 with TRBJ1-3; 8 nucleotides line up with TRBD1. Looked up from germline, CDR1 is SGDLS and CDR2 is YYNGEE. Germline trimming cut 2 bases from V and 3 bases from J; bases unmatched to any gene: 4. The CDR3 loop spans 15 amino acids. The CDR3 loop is CASSVQGAFGNTIYF. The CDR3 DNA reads TGTGCCAGCAGCGTGCAGGGGGCCTTTGGAAACACCATATATTTT.

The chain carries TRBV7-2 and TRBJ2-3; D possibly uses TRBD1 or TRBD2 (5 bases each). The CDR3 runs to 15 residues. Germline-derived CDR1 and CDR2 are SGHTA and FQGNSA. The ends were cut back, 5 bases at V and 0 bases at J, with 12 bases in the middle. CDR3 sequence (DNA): TGTGCCAGCAGCGCTGCCGGGGCTAGCACAGATACGCAGTATTTT. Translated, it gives CASSAAGASTDTQYF.

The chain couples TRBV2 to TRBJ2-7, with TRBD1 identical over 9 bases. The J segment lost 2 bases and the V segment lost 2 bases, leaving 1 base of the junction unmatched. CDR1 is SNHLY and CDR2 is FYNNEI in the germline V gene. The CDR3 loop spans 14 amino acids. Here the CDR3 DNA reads TGTGCCAGCAGTGAAAGGACAGGGGCCTACGAGCAGTACTTC. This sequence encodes CASSERTGAYEQYF.

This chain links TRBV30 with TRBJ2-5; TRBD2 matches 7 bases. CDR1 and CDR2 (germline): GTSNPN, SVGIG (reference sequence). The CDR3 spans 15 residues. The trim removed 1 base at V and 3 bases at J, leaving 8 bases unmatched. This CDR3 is CAWSGAGDSKETQYF. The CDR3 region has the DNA TGTGCCTGGAGTGGGGCGGGAGACTCGAAAGAGACCCAGTACTTC.

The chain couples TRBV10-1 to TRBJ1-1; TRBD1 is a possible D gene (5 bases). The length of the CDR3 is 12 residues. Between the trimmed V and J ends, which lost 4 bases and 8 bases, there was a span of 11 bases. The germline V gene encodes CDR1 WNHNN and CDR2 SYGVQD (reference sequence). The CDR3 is CASSGGNWEAFF. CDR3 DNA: TGCGCCAGCAGTGGGGGGAATTGGGAAGCTTTCTTT.